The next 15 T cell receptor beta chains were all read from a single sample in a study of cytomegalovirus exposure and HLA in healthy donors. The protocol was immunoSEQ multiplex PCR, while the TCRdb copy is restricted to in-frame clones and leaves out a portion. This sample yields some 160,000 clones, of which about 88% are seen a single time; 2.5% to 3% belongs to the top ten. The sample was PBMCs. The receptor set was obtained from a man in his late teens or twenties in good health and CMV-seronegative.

CDR3 protein: CASSMRAAPVYNEQFF. DNA of the CDR3: TGCGCCAGCAGTATGAGGGCCGCGCCCGTCTACAATGAGCAGTTCTTC. The genes are TRBV23-1 and TRBJ2-1; perhaps TRBD2 as D (5 bases). TRBV23-1 is treated as an ORF (open reading frame) with a function not yet certain. The CDR3 length is 16 residues. V was shortened by 5 bases and J by 3 bases, with 17 bases between the two germline ends.

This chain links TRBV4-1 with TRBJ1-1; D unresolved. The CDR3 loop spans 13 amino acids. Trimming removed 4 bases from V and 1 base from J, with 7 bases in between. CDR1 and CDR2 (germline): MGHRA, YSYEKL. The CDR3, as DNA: TGCGCCAGCAGCCGCAACAAGAACACTGAAGCTTTCTTT. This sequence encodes CASSRNKNTEAFF.

In nucleotides, the CDR3 is TGTGCCAGTAGTATAGGGGGGGACCAGCCCCAGCATTTT. Translated, it gives CASSIGGDQPQHF. This chain joins TRBV19 and TRBJ1-5; D possibly corresponds to TRBD1 (5 bases). V was pared by 1 base and J by 7 bases, with 8 bases between. CDR1 and CDR2 (germline): LNHDA, SQIVND (reference sequence). The CDR3 loop spans 13 amino acids.

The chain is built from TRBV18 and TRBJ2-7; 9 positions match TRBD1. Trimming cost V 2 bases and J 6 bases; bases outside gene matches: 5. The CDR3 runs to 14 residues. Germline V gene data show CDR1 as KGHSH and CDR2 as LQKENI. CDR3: CASSPRRDRAEQYF. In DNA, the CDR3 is TGTGCCAGCTCACCAAGAAGGGACAGGGCCGAGCAGTACTTC.

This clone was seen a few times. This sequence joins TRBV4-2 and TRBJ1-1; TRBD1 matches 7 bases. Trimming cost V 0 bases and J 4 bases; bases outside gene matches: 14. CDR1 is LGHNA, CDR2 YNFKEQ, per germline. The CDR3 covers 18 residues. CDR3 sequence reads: CASSQDTGRGVVSTEAFF. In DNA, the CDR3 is TGTGCCAGCAGCCAAGATACGGGCAGGGGGGTCGTCAGCACTGAAGCTTTCTTT.

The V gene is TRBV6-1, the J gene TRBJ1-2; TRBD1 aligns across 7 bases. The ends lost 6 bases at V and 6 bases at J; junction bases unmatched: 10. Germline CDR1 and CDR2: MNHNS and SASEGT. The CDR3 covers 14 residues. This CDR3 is CASSDRAPSDGYTF. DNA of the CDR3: TGTGCCAGCAGCGACAGGGCCCCAAGCGATGGCTACACCTTC.

The CDR3 sequence: CASSFNSAGDEFVYEQYF. CDR3 DNA: TGTGCCAGCAGTTTTAACTCGGCAGGGGATGAGTTTGTCTACGAGCAGTACTTC. V is TRBV28 and J is TRBJ2-7; possible D gene TRBD1, 6 bases. Trimming took off 3 bases at V and 3 bases at J, with 24 bases between the two ends. The CDR3 runs to 18 residues. The germline CDR1 and CDR2 sequences are MDHEN and SYDVKM.

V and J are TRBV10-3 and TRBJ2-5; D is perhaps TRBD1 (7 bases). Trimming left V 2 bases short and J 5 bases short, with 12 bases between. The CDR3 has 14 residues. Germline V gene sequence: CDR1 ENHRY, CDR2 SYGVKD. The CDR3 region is CAISEEGAGETQYF. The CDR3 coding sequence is TGTGCCATCAGTGAGGAGGGGGCGGGGGAGACCCAGTACTTC.

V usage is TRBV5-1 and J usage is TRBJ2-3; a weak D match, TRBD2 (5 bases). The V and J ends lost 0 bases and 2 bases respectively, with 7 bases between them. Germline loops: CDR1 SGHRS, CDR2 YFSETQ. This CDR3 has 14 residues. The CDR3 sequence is CASSLVGLTDTQYF. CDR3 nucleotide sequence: TGCGCCAGCAGCTTGGTCGGACTCACAGATACGCAGTATTTT.

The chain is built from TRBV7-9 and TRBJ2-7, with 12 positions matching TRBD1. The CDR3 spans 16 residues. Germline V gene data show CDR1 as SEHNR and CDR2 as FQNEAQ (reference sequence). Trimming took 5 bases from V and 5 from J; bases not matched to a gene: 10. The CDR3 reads CASSIGTGGSRDEQYV. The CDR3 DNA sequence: TGTGCCAGCAGCATAGGGACAGGGGGCTCTCGGGACGAGCAGTACGTC.

CDR3 DNA sequence: TGTGCCAGCAGTGAGGGCGCTAGCGGGAGTAGCGAGCAGTACTTC. The encoded protein is CASSEGASGSSEQYF. V is TRBV6-4 and J is TRBJ2-7, with TRBD2 matching over 10 bases. Germline trimming cut 3 bases from V and 6 bases from J; bases unmatched to any gene: 8. There are 15 residues in the CDR3. The germline CDR1 and CDR2 sequences are MRHNA and SNTAGT.

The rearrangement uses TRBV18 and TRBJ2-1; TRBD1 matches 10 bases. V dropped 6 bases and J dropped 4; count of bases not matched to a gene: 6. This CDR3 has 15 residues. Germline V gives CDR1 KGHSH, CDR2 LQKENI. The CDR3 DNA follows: TGTGCCAGCTCCCAAGGACAGGGGGAATACAATGAGCAGTTCTTC. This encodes CASSQGQGEYNEQFF.

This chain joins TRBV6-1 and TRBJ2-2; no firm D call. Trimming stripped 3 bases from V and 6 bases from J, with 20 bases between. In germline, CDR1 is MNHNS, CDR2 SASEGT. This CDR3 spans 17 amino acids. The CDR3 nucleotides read TGTGCCAGCAGTGACGCCCCTCTAGTTCCCAACGCCGGGGAGCTGTTTTTT. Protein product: CASSDAPLVPNAGELFF.

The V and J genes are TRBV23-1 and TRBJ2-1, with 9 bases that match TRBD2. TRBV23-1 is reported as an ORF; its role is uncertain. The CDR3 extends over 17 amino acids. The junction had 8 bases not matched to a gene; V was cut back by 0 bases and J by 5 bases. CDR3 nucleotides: TGCGCCAGCAGTCAATCCCCACCTAGCGGGGAAGACAATGAGCAGTTCTTC. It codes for CASSQSPPSGEDNEQFF.

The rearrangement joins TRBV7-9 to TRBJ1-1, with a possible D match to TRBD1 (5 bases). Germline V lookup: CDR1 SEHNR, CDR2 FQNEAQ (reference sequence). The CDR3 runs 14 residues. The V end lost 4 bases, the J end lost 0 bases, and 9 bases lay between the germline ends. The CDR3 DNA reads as TGTGCCAGCAGCTCACCGGGGGTGAACACTGAAGCTTTCTTT. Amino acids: CASSSPGVNTEAFF.